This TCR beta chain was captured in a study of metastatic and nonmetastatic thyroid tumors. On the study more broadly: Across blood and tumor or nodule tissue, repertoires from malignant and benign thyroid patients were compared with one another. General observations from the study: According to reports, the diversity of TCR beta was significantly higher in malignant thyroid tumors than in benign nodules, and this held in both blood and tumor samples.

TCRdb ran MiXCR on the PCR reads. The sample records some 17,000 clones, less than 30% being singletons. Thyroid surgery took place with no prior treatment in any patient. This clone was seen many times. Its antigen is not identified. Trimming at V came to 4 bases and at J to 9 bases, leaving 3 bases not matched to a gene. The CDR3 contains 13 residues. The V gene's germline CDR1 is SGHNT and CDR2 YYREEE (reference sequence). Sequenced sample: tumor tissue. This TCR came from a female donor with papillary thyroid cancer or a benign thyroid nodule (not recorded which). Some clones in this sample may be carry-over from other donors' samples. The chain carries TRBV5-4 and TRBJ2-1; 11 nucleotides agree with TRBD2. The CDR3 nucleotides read TGTGCCAGCAGCCAGGGACTAGCGGTTGAGCAGTTCTTC. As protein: CASSQGLAVEQFF.